These 24 T cell receptor beta chains came from one sample sequenced in a study of T cell responses to AZD1222 COVID-19 vaccine. The protocol was immunoSEQ multiplex PCR, while the TCRdb copy is restricted to in-frame clones and leaves out a portion. The sample records about 200,000 clones, around 90% being singletons. Sample: peripheral blood, taken on day 0 of AZD1222 vaccination. These TCRs come from an adult in good health.

For this clone: Other nucleotide sequences from this sample produce the same CDR3. The V and J genes are TRBV12-3 or TRBV12-4 and TRBJ2-5; D remains ambiguous. V lost 1 base to trimming and J lost 5 bases, with 2 bases between them. The CDR3 is made up of 11 amino acids. CDR3 DNA sequence: TGTGCCAGCAGTTTAGGGGAGACCCAGTACTTC. Its translation is CASSLGETQYF.

The chain is built from TRBV5-6 and TRBJ1-1, with D unresolved. The V end lost 1 base, the J end lost 13 bases, and 17 bases lay between the germline ends. This CDR3 is 13 amino acids long. Germline lookup yields CDR1 SGHDT and CDR2 YYEEEE. CDR3 bases: TGTGCCAGCAGCTTGAAGAGTGAGCTCCGAGATTTCTTT. This encodes CASSLKSELRDFF.

V usage is TRBV6-2 or TRBV6-3 and J usage is TRBJ2-3; D unclear. This CDR3 has 15 amino acids. V lost 2 bases to trimming and J lost 2 bases, with 11 bases between them. CDR1 is MNHEY, CDR2 SVGEGT, per germline. The CDR3 bases are TGTGCCAGCAGTTACGGAGATGGTGACACAGATACGCAGTATTTT. It specifies CASSYGDGDTDTQYF.

The rearrangement uses TRBV19 and TRBJ2-3; TRBD2 agrees at 8 bases. Unmatched junction bases numbered 6, after V lost 4 bases and J lost 6 bases. The germline CDR1 and CDR2 sequences are LNHDA and SQIVND (reference sequence). The CDR3 covers 14 residues. The CDR3 coding sequence is TGTGCCAGTAGTAGAGCACTAGCGGTGGATACGCAGTATTTT. Translation: CASSRALAVDTQYF.

The chain employs TRBV3-1 (or the pseudogene TRBV3-2) and TRBJ2-7; D may correspond to TRBD1 or TRBD2 (5 bases each). CDR1 is LGHDT and CDR2 is YNNKEL in the germline V gene (reference sequence). The CDR3 is made up of 14 amino acids. V lost 4 bases and J lost 2, with 12 bases in between. The chain's CDR3 is CASSLVGVPYEQYF. As DNA, the CDR3 is TGTGCCAGCAGCCTAGTGGGGGTGCCCTACGAGCAGTACTTC.

With respect to this clone: Other DNA variants within this sample encode the same CDR3. The chain carries TRBV12-3 or TRBV12-4 and TRBJ1-5; D gene uncertain. Trimming took 5 bases from V and 0 from J, leaving 2 bases between them. The CDR3 is made up of 12 amino acids. CDR3 residues: CASSPSNQPQHF. The CDR3 region has the DNA TGTGCCAGCAGTCCTAGCAATCAGCCCCAGCATTTT.

This chain connects TRBV19 to TRBJ1-2; D uncertain. Trimming cost V 7 bases and J 5 bases, with 8 bases left between them. The germline V gene has CDR1 LNHDA and CDR2 SQIVND (reference sequence). This CDR3 is built from 11 residues. CDR3: CASTSAYGYTF. Written as DNA, the CDR3 is TGTGCCAGTACAAGCGCTTATGGCTACACCTTC.

This sequence joins TRBV7-2 and TRBJ2-5; D is unclear. Germline CDR1 SGHTA, CDR2 FQGNSA. V was shortened by 2 bases and J by 4 bases, with 5 bases between the two germline ends. The CDR3 consists of 12 residues. CDR3 nucleotide sequence: TGTGCCAGCAGCTTACCTTCAGAGACCCAGTACTTC. Its protein product is CASSLPSETQYF.

V gene TRBV10-3 combines with J gene TRBJ1-2; weak D call: TRBD1 (6 bases). V was cut by 4 bases and J by 6 bases, with 15 bases left in between. The V gene's germline CDR1 is ENHRY and CDR2 SYGVKD. This CDR3 contains 14 residues. The CDR3 nucleotides are TGTGCCATCAGTGGGGGGGTACAGGGTGATGGCTACACCTTC. Protein sequence: CAISGGVQGDGYTF.

This clone was seen only a few times. This sequence joins TRBV19 and TRBJ1-1; possibly TRBD1 for D (5 bases). Germline assignment: CDR1 LNHDA and CDR2 SQIVND (reference sequence). The CDR3 contains 15 residues. V dropped 6 bases and J dropped 3 bases, with 17 bases sitting between them. CDR3 sequence (DNA): TGTGCCAGTAGCACGAGGTTAGGGGCCTACACTGAAGCTTTCTTT. This sequence encodes CASSTRLGAYTEAFF.

The J gene is TRBJ2-7, the V gene TRBV2; 10 bases map to TRBD2. Germline CDR1 reads SNHLY; CDR2 reads FYNNEI. J gave up 1 base and V 8 bases, and 5 bases lay outside the gene matches. The CDR3 covers 14 residues. The CDR3 DNA sequence: TGTGCCAGCGAAGAACTAGCGGGGTCCTACGAGCAGTACTTC. Its protein product is CASEELAGSYEQYF.

The chain is built from TRBV2 and TRBJ2-1, with TRBD2 matching over 7 bases. This CDR3 region has 14 residues. Germline V gives CDR1 SNHLY, CDR2 FYNNEI. With 10 bases clipped from V and 6 bases from J, the junction kept 12 bases outside the gene matches. The CDR3 region has the DNA TGTGCCACCCGGGGGGACTCAAGCACCAATGAGCAGTTCTTC. It specifies CATRGDSSTNEQFF.

The chain joins TRBV30 to TRBJ1-2; 8 bases are a match to TRBD1. Trimming cost V 4 bases and J 5 bases; bases outside gene matches: 9. The CDR3 totals 14 residues. CDR1 is GTSNPN and CDR2 is SVGIG in the germline V gene (reference sequence). The CDR3, as DNA: TGTGCCTGGATATCGGCAGGGGGCGGGTATGGCTACACCTTC. It specifies CAWISAGGGYGYTF.

The chain links TRBV7-9 to TRBJ1-1, with D maybe TRBD1 (5 bases). The CDR3 consists of 15 residues. V was cut by 6 bases and J by 4 bases, with 18 bases left in between. Germline V CDR1 and CDR2: SEHNR, FQNEAQ (reference sequence). The CDR3 nucleotides read TGTGCCAGCAGGCGCCGGGACGGCCAGAGCACTGAAGCTTTCTTT. Protein: CASRRRDGQSTEAFF.

The chain carries TRBV5-1 and TRBJ2-5; TRBD1 or TRBD2 may be the D gene (6 bases each). The germline V and J ends were trimmed by 1 base and 5 bases, with 15 bases remaining between them. Germline values: CDR1 SGHRS, CDR2 YFSETQ. This CDR3 contains 15 residues. The CDR3, as DNA: TGCGCCAGCAGCTTGACAGGGACTCGGGTGGAGACCCAGTACTTC. Amino acid sequence: CASSLTGTRVETQYF. Drawing the rest from reference TRBV5-1 and TRBJ2-5, the complete variable domain is KAGVTQTPRYLIKTRGQQVTLSCSPISGHRSVSWYQQTPGQGLQFLFEYFSETQRNKGNFPGRFSGRQFSNSRSEMNVSTLELGDSALYLCASSLTGTRVETQYFGPGTRLLVL.

The rearrangement joins TRBV4-1 to TRBJ1-6; D is undetermined. V shed 1 base and J shed 11 bases, with 15 bases lying between them. Germline V gene sequence: CDR1 MGHRA, CDR2 YSYEKL. This CDR3 region has 15 residues. The CDR3 DNA reads TGCGCCAGCAGCCAAGTGGGTCCCAGGATGCCACCCCTCCACTTT. Amino acid sequence: CASSQVGPRMPPLHF.

The rearrangement uses TRBV2 and TRBJ1-1, with a possible D match to TRBD1 (6 bases). Germline V gene sequence: CDR1 SNHLY, CDR2 FYNNEI. V dropped 2 bases and J dropped 3 bases, with 13 bases sitting between them. This CDR3 region has 15 residues. CDR3 sequence: CASSEWLTGYTEAFF. The CDR3 DNA follows: TGTGCCAGCAGTGAATGGTTAACAGGGTACACTGAAGCTTTCTTT. The full variable domain, with the rest looked up from reference TRBV2 and TRBJ1-1, is EPEVTQTPSHQVTQMGQEVILRCVPISNHLYFYWYRQILGQKVEFLVSFYNNEISEKSEIFDDQFSVERPDGSNFTLKIRSTKLEDSAMYFCASSEWLTGYTEAFFGQGTRLTVV.

This clone was recorded a few times. The chain is built from TRBV4-2 and TRBJ1-1, with 9 bases identical to TRBD1. With V trimmed by 0 bases and J by 1 base, 3 bases remained unmatched. This CDR3 has 16 residues. Per germline, CDR1 LGHNA and CDR2 YNFKEQ. The CDR3 nucleotides are TGTGCCAGCAGCCAAGAACAGGGGGCCAAGAACACTGAAGCTTTCTTT. Translation: CASSQEQGAKNTEAFF.

Comments on this clone: The same CDR3 can be traced to other DNA sequences in this sample. The DNA for the CDR3 is TGTGCCAGCAGCTTAGACAGTACCTACGAGCAGTACTTC. Residues: CASSLDSTYEQYF. This chain joins TRBV11-2 and TRBJ2-7, with D uncertain. The CDR3 totals 13 residues. The germline CDR1 and CDR2 sequences are SGHAT and FQNNGV. Trimming cost V 0 bases and J 2 bases, with 5 bases left between them.

This chain links TRBV5-4 with TRBJ1-1, with D uncertain. This CDR3 spans 12 amino acids. V was clipped by 7 bases and J by 5 bases, with 12 bases between them. Germline CDR1 is SGHNT and CDR2 is YYREEE (reference sequence). CDR3 nucleotide sequence: TGTGCCAGCTTGGGCGGAGGAACTGAAGCTTTCTTT. Protein: CASLGGGTEAFF. Supplemented by reference TRBV5-4 and TRBJ1-1, the full variable domain reads ETGVTQSPTHLIKTRGQQVTLRCSSQSGHNTVSWYQQALGQGPQFIFQYYREEENGRGNFPPRFSGLQFPNYSSELNVNALELDDSALYLCASLGGGTEAFFGQGTRLTVV.

This chain uses TRBV7-8 with TRBJ2-1; 12 bases match TRBD1. Per the germline V gene, CDR1 is SGHVS and CDR2 is FQNEAQ. This CDR3 comprises 15 residues. V dropped 3 bases and J dropped 7; count of bases not matched to a gene: 4. The CDR3 spells CASSFRDRGHNEQFF. The CDR3 DNA is TGTGCCAGCAGCTTCCGGGACAGGGGGCATAATGAGCAGTTCTTC.

The rearrangement links TRBV28 to TRBJ2-1, with D tentatively TRBD1 or TRBD2 (5 bases each). V shed 6 bases and J shed 12 bases, with 33 bases lying between them. The CDR3 covers 18 residues. Germline V gene data show CDR1 as MDHEN and CDR2 as SYDVKM. The CDR3 bases are TGTGCCAGCAGCACACCCCCGGCCACTAGTAGGGGCGATCGTGGGCAGTTCTTC. It is translated as CASSTPPATSRGDRGQFF.

The chain recombines TRBV18 with TRBJ1-2, with D tentatively TRBD1 (5 bases). The ends were cut back, 3 bases at V and 4 bases at J, with 15 bases in the middle. In germline, CDR1 is KGHSH, CDR2 LQKENI. The CDR3 contains 15 residues. The CDR3 sequence is CASSPLIDSPYGYTF. DNA of the CDR3: TGTGCCAGCTCACCCTTAATCGACAGCCCCTATGGCTACACCTTC.

This clone was seen only once. CDR3 protein: CASSLLVAGYEQYF. Written as DNA, the CDR3 is TGTGCCAGCAGTTTATTGGTGGCTGGGTACGAGCAGTACTTC. The chain joins TRBV28 to TRBJ2-7; D remains ambiguous. V gave up 1 base and J gave up 4 bases, with 11 bases separating them. The length of the CDR3 is 14 residues. Looked up from germline, CDR1 is MDHEN and CDR2 is SYDVKM.